A single sample is the source of the 26 T cell receptor beta chains below, sequenced in a study of early T cells in non-severe SARS-CoV-2 infection. TCRdb re-derived calls from the 5' RACE reads in MiXCR, one entry per CDR3 protein. The sample contains tens of thousands of distinct CDR3 sequences, 15% to 18% of which appear only once. The sequenced sample was whole blood. The receptors were sampled from an adult who was a healthcare worker with PCR-confirmed SARS-CoV-2 infection or an uninfected control (not recorded which).

This clonotype has ten or more counts. This chain uses TRBV20-1 with TRBJ2-1, with D tentatively TRBD2 (5 bases). The CDR3 totals 15 residues. Deletions cut 5 bases from V and 2 bases from J, with 16 bases between. Germline CDR1 and CDR2: DFQATT and SNEGSKA (reference sequence). The CDR3 sequence: CSAGSADWTYNEQFF. The CDR3 bases are TGCAGTGCTGGCAGTGCGGACTGGACCTACAATGAGCAGTTCTTC.

The J gene is TRBJ2-3, the V gene TRBV5-4; 9 bases fit TRBD2. Germline CDR1 reads SGHNT; CDR2 reads YYREEE (reference sequence). V trimming: 1 base; J trimming: 5 bases; junction bases outside the gene matches: 14. The CDR3 is 18 amino acids. The CDR3 DNA reads as TGTGCCAGCAGCTTGCCCCCGCGGGGTAGCGGGAGAGTAGATACGCAGTATTTT. This translates into CASSLPPRGSGRVDTQYF.

This chain links TRBV5-1 with TRBJ2-1; D is unclear. There are 16 residues in the CDR3. Germline V lookup: CDR1 SGHRS, CDR2 YFSETQ. V lost 0 bases and J lost 5, with 15 bases in between. DNA of the CDR3: TGCGCCAGCAGCTTGGATCCGGCCCCTTCCGACAATGAGCAGTTCTTC. This codes for CASSLDPAPSDNEQFF.

This clonotype was detected a few times. The rearrangement joins TRBV12-3 or TRBV12-4 to TRBJ2-1; perhaps TRBD2 as D (5 bases). V was pared by 3 bases and J by 0 bases, with 9 bases between. The CDR3 totals 15 residues. The CDR3: CASSLEDSSYNEQFF. CDR3 sequence (DNA): TGTGCCAGCAGTTTGGAGGACTCCTCCTACAATGAGCAGTTCTTC.

The chain uses TRBV10-2 and TRBJ2-5, with a tentative D call TRBD2 (6 bases). From germline, CDR1 is WSHSY and CDR2 SAAADI. V was shortened by 4 bases and J by 10 bases, with 10 bases between the two germline ends. This CDR3 is built from 11 residues. The CDR3 DNA follows: TGCGCCAGCAGTGTTAAGGACTACCAGTACTTC. Translated, it gives CASSVKDYQYF.

This clonotype was seen only a few times. The chain is built from TRBV6-2 or TRBV6-3 and TRBJ1-5; TRBD1 might be the D (6 bases). This CDR3 has 15 residues. Trimming shortened V by 4 bases and J by 3 bases, and 13 bases separated the two germline ends. Germline V gene lookup returns CDR1 MNHEY and CDR2 SVGEGT. CDR3 DNA sequence: TGTGCCAGCAGTTCCGGGACACGGGACAATCAGCCCCAGCATTTT. Translation: CASSSGTRDNQPQHF.

This clonotype was found a few times. The CDR3 region has the DNA TGTGCCAGCAGCTTAGGGGAGGGGAATTCACCCCTCCACTTT. Translating it yields CASSLGEGNSPLHF. The J gene is TRBJ1-6, the V gene TRBV7-9, with TRBD1 as a possible D gene (5 bases). CDR3 length: 14 residues. Germline V gives CDR1 SEHNR, CDR2 FQNEAQ (reference sequence). V was shortened by 1 base and J by 7 bases, with 8 bases between the two germline ends.

The rearrangement joins TRBV24-1 to TRBJ1-2, with unresolved D. The germline V gene has CDR1 KGHDR and CDR2 SFDVKD. CDR3 size: 14 residues. Trimming removed 6 bases at V and 4 bases at J, with 14 bases between. This CDR3 is CATSRRNQGYGYTF. The CDR3 DNA reads as TGTGCCACCAGTCGGAGGAATCAAGGCTATGGCTACACCTTC.

This clonotype was observed at least ten times. The V call is TRBV20-1, the J call TRBJ1-6; the match to TRBD1 covers 9 bases. The CDR3 runs to 15 residues. Trimming removed 5 bases from V and 5 bases from J; junction bases left unmatched: 7. Germline loops: CDR1 DFQATT, CDR2 SNEGSKA (reference sequence). CDR3 loop: CSAPRQGGHNSPLHF. CDR3 bases: TGCAGTGCTCCCCGACAGGGGGGTCATAATTCACCCCTCCACTTT.

This rearrangement joins TRBV7-2 to TRBJ2-7; tentative D call: TRBD1 (5 bases). This CDR3 is 14 amino acids long. Deletions cut 1 base from V and 0 bases from J, with 7 bases between. Germline V CDR1 and CDR2: SGHTA, FQGNSA. The CDR3 DNA is TGTGCCAGCAGCTTAGACAGGAGCTCCTACGAGCAGTACTTC. Amino acids: CASSLDRSSYEQYF.

This clonotype has a handful of counts. The chain is built from TRBV18 and TRBJ1-1; a weak D match, TRBD1 (6 bases). Germline loops: CDR1 KGHSH, CDR2 LQKENI. The CDR3 is 14 residues long. The germline V and J ends were trimmed by 2 bases and 4 bases, with 11 bases remaining between them. The CDR3 loop reads CASSPSRGGTEAFF. The CDR3 DNA is TGTGCCAGCTCACCATCCAGGGGTGGCACTGAAGCTTTCTTT.

This clonotype was picked up a small number of times. The chain links TRBV7-9 to TRBJ1-1; weak D call: TRBD1 (6 bases). The CDR3 runs to 14 residues. The germline CDR1 and CDR2 sequences are SEHNR and FQNEAQ (reference sequence). Deletions cut 5 bases from V and 4 bases from J, with 14 bases between. This CDR3 reads CASSRDNAITEAFF. The CDR3 bases are TGTGCCAGCAGCAGGGACAATGCTATCACTGAAGCTTTCTTT.

The table lists this clonotype with many counts. V is TRBV5-6 and J is TRBJ1-1, with D perhaps TRBD1 (5 bases). V dropped 0 bases and J dropped 0 bases, with 9 bases sitting between them. CDR3 length: 15 amino acids. The V gene's germline CDR1 is SGHDT and CDR2 YYEEEE. CDR3: CASSLVGDLNTEAFF. DNA for the CDR3: TGTGCCAGCAGCTTGGTAGGGGACCTGAACACTGAAGCTTTCTTT. The full variable domain, its missing parts supplied by reference TRBV5-6 and TRBJ1-1, is DAGVTQSPTHLIKTRGQQVTLRCSPKSGHDTVSWYQQALGQGPQFIFQYYEEEERQRGNFPDRFSGHQFPNYSSELNVNALLLGDSALYLCASSLVGDLNTEAFFGQGTRLTVV.

This chain connects TRBV5-4 to TRBJ2-3; 9 bases align to TRBD1. CDR1 is SGHNT, CDR2 YYREEE, per germline (reference sequence). V lost 1 base and J lost 5; bases outside the gene matches: 8. The length of the CDR3 is 16 residues. CDR3: CASSLWDREVKDTQYF. The CDR3 nucleotides read TGTGCCAGCAGCTTGTGGGACAGGGAAGTGAAAGATACGCAGTATTTT.

This clonotype was counted a few times. The chain recombines TRBV6-4 with TRBJ2-1; TRBD2 might be the D (6 bases). Trimming cost V 8 bases and J 9 bases, with 14 bases left between them. There are 12 residues in the CDR3. CDR1 is MRHNA and CDR2 is SNTAGT in the germline V gene. The CDR3 reads CASGRTAGEQFF. The CDR3 coding sequence is TGTGCCAGCGGACGAACAGCGGGTGAGCAGTTCTTC.

The V call is TRBV4-3, the J call TRBJ2-2; 14 nucleotides match TRBD2. Losses at the gene ends were 1 base for V and 8 bases for J; bases not matched to a gene: 3. Germline V lookup: CDR1 LGHNA, CDR2 YSLEER. This CDR3 has 16 residues. The CDR3 region is CASSQARTSGRGELFF. The CDR3, as DNA: TGCGCCAGCAGCCAAGCCCGGACTAGCGGGAGGGGGGAGCTGTTTTTT.

At least ten counts were recorded for this clonotype. This sequence joins TRBV7-2 and TRBJ2-7; 9 bases are a match to TRBD2. This CDR3 contains 14 residues. Looked up from germline, CDR1 is SGHTA and CDR2 is FQGNSA. V shed 7 bases, J shed 4 bases, and the junction held 8 bases outside the gene matches. The CDR3 is CASTGNSGRYEQYF. The DNA for the CDR3 is TGTGCCAGCACAGGGAATAGCGGGAGATACGAGCAGTACTTC.

There are a few counts of this clonotype. The chain employs TRBV7-9 and TRBJ2-7, with D possibly being TRBD2 (6 bases). V was clipped by 4 bases and J by 0 bases, with 19 bases between them. Germline lookup yields CDR1 SEHNR and CDR2 FQNEAQ (reference sequence). The CDR3 length is 17 residues. This CDR3 is CASSSEGGYESSYEQYF. The CDR3 DNA is TGTGCCAGCAGCTCGGAGGGTGGGTACGAAAGCTCCTACGAGCAGTACTTC.

The J gene is TRBJ2-4, the V gene TRBV7-8; no clear D. Trimming removed 3 bases from V and 2 bases from J, with 11 bases in between. The CDR3 loop spans 15 amino acids. Germline V CDR1 and CDR2: SGHVS, FQNEAQ. The CDR3, as DNA: TGTGCCAGCAGCTTTTATGGTGCTACCAAAAACATTCAGTACTTC. This translates into CASSFYGATKNIQYF. Together with reference TRBV7-8 and TRBJ2-4, the CDR3 gives the full variable domain: GAGVSQSPRYKVAKRGQDVALRCDPISGHVSLFWYQQALGQGPEFLTYFQNEAQLDKSGLPSDRFFAERPEGSVSTLKIQRTQQEDSAVYLCASSFYGATKNIQYFGAGTRLSVL.

This clonotype was seen only a few times. This chain joins TRBV19 and TRBJ2-2; TRBD1 agrees at 11 bases. With V trimmed by 6 bases and J by 5 bases, 8 bases remained unmatched. Germline CDR1 and CDR2: LNHDA and SQIVND (reference sequence). The CDR3 runs 16 residues. CDR3 coding DNA: TGTGCCAGTAGAAAACCCGGGACAGGGGGAACCGGGGAGCTGTTTTTT. This codes for CASRKPGTGGTGELFF.

As for this clonotype: The junction departs from the called germline gene at one end, perhaps through a read error. Here the CDR3 reads CGVEGRTGELFF. For the CDR3, the DNA is TGCGGCGTTGAAGGGCGCACCGGGGAGCTGTTTTTT. The chain uses TRBV29-1 and TRBJ2-2; D remains unclear. The CDR3 length is 12 residues. Per germline, CDR1 SQVTM and CDR2 ANQGSEA.

This clonotype occurred a few times. CDR3 amino acids: CASSSDLSPLHF. The CDR3 DNA reads TGTGCCAGCAGCTCGGACCTTTCACCCCTCCACTTT. The chain uses TRBV7-9 and TRBJ1-6; unclear D gene. CDR3 size: 12 residues. Trimming left V 4 bases short and J 9 bases short, with 7 bases between. From germline, CDR1 is SEHNR and CDR2 FQNEAQ (reference sequence).

This clonotype was detected a few times. The V gene is TRBV4-2, the J gene TRBJ2-1; no firm D call. This CDR3 spans 17 amino acids. V was shortened by 0 bases and J by 3 bases, with 15 bases between the two germline ends. The germline V gene has CDR1 LGHNA and CDR2 YNFKEQ. CDR3 bases: TGTGCCAGCAGCCAAGATAGCAAGGGCGGCTACTACAATGAGCAGTTCTTC. As protein: CASSQDSKGGYYNEQFF.

This clonotype was observed at least ten times. V usage is TRBV10-1 and J usage is TRBJ1-1; D possibly corresponds to TRBD1 (5 bases). CDR1 is WNHNN and CDR2 is SYGVQD in the germline V gene (reference sequence). The CDR3 is 13 amino acids. The V gene lost 6 bases and the J gene lost 6 bases, with 14 bases spanning the gap. Here the CDR3 DNA reads TGCGCCAGCAGCGCAAGGGGATCATCTGAAGCTTTCTTT. This gives the protein CASSARGSSEAFF.

This chain uses TRBV12-5 with TRBJ2-3; unclear D gene. CDR1 is LGHNT, CDR2 FRNRAP, per germline. CDR3 size: 13 residues. Trimming took 1 base from V and 5 from J, leaving 7 bases between them. The CDR3: CASGLGRLDTQYF. The CDR3 DNA follows: TGTGCTAGTGGTTTGGGACGATTAGATACGCAGTATTTT.

This clonotype came up many times. The J gene is TRBJ1-6, the V gene TRBV7-9; 11 nucleotides agree with TRBD1. This CDR3 is 14 amino acids long. V lost 7 bases and J lost 9; bases outside the gene matches: 5. Looked up from germline, CDR1 is SEHNR and CDR2 is FQNEAQ (reference sequence). The CDR3 bases are TGTGCCAGCAACGGACAGGGGGCGGGTTCACCCCTCCACTTT. Protein product: CASNGQGAGSPLHF.